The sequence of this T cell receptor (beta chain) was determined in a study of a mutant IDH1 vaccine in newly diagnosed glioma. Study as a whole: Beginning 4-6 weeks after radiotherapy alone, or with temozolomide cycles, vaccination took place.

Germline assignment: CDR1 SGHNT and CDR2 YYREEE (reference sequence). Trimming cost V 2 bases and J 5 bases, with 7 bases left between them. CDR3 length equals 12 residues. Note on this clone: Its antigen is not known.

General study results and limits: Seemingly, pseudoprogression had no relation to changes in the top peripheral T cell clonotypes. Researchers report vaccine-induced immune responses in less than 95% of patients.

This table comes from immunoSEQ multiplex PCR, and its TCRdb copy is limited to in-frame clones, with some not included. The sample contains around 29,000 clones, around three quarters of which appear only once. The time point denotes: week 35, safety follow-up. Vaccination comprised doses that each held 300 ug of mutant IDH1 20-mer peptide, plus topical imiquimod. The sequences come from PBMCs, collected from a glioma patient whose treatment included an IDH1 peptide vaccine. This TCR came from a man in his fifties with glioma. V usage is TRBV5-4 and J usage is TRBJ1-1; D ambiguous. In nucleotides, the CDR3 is TGTGCCAGCAGCTTAGGGCGGACTGAAGCTTTCTTT. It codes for CASSLGRTEAFF.